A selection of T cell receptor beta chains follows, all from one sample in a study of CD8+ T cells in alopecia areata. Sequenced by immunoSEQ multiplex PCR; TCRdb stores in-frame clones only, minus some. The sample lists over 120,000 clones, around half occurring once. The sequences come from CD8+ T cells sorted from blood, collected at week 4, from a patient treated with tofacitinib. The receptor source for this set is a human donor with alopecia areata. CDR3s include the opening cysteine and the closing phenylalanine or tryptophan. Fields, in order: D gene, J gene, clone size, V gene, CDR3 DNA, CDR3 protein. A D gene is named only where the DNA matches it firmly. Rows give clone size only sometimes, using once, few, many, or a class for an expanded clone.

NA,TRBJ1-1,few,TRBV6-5,TGTGCCAGCAGTTACCGGCGGATGAACACTGAAGCTTTCTTT,CASSYRRMNTEAFF
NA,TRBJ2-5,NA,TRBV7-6,TGTGCCAGCAGCTTAGCGACAGGGAGGGATGGGGAGACCCAGTACTTC,CASSLATGRDGETQYF
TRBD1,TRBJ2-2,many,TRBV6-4,TGTGCCAGCAGTCCGGGACAGGACACCGGGGAGCTGTTTTTT,CASSPGQDTGELFF
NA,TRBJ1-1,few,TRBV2,TGTGCCAGCAGTGTCCAGGAAGCTTTCTTT,CASSVQEAFF
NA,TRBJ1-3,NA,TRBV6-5,TGTGCCAGCAGCCGCCCGGAAAACACCATATATTTT,CASSRPENTIYF
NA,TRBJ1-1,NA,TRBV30,TGTGCCTGGACCGTTGGGGGTTTCACTGAAGCTTTCTTT,CAWTVGGFTEAFF
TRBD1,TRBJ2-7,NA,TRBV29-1,TGCAGCGTTGTCCCTTCCCAGGGGGCAGTCTACGAGCAGTACTTC,CSVVPSQGAVYEQYF
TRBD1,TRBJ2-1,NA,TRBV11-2,TGTGCCAGCAGCTTGTCTGATCCGGGACAGGAAGGGATCAATGAGCAGTTCTTC,CASSLSDPGQEGINEQFF
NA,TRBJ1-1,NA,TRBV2,TGTGCCAGCAGTTGGCGGGGGACCGAAGGGGATAGGAACACTGAAGCTTTCTTT,CASSWRGTEGDRNTEAFF
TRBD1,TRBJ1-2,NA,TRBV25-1,TGTGCCAGCAGTGACCCTGCGACAGGGACAGATGGCTACACCTTC,CASSDPATGTDGYTF
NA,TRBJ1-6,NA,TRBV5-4,TGTGCCAGCAGCTTGGGAGTCGTTTCGGGGGGGGATCCCTATAATTCACCCCTCCACTTT,CASSLGVVSGGDPYNSPLHF
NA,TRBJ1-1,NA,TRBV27,TGTGCCAGCAGTTTTACGGTGAACACTGAAGCTTTCTTT,CASSFTVNTEAFF
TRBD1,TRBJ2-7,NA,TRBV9,TGTGCCAGCAGTACCGGGACAGGGGGTTACGAGCAGTACTTC,CASSTGTGGYEQYF
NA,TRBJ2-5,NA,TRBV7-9,TGTGCCAGCAGCTCCCCGACAGTCTGGACCCAGTACTTC,CASSSPTVWTQYF
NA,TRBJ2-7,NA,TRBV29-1,TGCAGCGCTCGGGGCGGCAGCTCCTACGAGCAGTACTTC,CSARGGSSYEQYF
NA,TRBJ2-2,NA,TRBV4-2,TGTGCCAGCAGATCCGGGACTCTGAACACCGGGGAGCTGTTTTTT,CASRSGTLNTGELFF
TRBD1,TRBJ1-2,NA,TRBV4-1,TGCGCCAGCAGCCAAGATGGGGGACAGGCCTACTATGGCTACACCTTC,CASSQDGGQAYYGYTF
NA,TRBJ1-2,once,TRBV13,TGTGCCAGCAGCTTAGGGGACGGTCACTATGGCTACACCTTC,CASSLGDGHYGYTF